This T cell receptor (beta chain) was obtained from a study of CD8 T cells in Susac syndrome. V was pared by 5 bases and J by 5 bases, with 13 bases between. The CDR3 has 13 amino acids. An amount of RNA that ranged from 0.5 to 1 ug was reverse transcribed with random hexamers. Amplification of TCR beta CDR3 was carried out by immunoSEQ multiplex PCR, which covered 54 Vbeta and 13 Jbeta segments. From the immunoSEQ multiplex PCR reads, TCRdb called clonotypes with MiXCR, one entry per CDR3 protein. The table shows around 59,000 distinct CDR3 sequences, with 90% to 95% occurring only once. The chain has TRBV12-3 or TRBV12-4 and TRBJ2-7; a possible D gene is TRBD2 (5 bases). This receptor was obtained from a human donor in good health. The material sequenced was CD8+ T cells from PBMCs. In DNA, the CDR3 is TGTGCCAGCAGTGAGTGGGGAGTCCACGAGCAGTACTTC. Protein: CASSEWGVHEQYF.